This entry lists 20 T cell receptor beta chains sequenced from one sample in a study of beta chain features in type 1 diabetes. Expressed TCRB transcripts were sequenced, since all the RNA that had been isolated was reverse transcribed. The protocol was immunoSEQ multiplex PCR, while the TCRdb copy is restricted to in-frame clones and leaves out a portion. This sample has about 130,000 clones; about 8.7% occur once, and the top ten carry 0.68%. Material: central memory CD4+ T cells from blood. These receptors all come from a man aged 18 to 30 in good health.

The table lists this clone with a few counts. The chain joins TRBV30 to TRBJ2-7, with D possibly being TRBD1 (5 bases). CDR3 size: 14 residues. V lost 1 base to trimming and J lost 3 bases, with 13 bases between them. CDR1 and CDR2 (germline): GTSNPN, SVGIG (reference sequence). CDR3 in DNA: TGTGCCTGGAGTGATAGGGGTAGTTTCTACGAGCAGTACTTC. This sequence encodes CAWSDRGSFYEQYF.

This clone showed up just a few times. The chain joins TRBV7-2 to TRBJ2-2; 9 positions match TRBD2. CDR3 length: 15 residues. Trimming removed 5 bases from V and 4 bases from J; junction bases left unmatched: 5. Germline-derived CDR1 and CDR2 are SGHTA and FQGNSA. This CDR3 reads CASSALAGSTGELFF. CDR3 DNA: TGTGCCAGCAGCGCCCTAGCGGGGAGCACCGGGGAGCTGTTTTTT.

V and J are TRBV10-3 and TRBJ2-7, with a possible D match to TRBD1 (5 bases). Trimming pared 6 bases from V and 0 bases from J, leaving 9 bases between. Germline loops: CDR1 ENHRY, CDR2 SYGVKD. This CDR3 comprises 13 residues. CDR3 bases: TGTGCCATCAGCTCGACAGACTCCTACGAGCAGTACTTC. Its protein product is CAISSTDSYEQYF.

Here the CDR3 DNA reads TGTGCCAGCAGCCGTGAGACAGGGGGCGGAAACACCATATATTTT. This codes for CASSRETGGGNTIYF. The rearrangement links TRBV14 to TRBJ1-3; TRBD1 matches 10 bases. Germline CDR1 SGHDN, CDR2 FVKESK. The CDR3 consists of 15 residues. Trimming removed 4 bases from V and 4 bases from J; junction bases left unmatched: 4.

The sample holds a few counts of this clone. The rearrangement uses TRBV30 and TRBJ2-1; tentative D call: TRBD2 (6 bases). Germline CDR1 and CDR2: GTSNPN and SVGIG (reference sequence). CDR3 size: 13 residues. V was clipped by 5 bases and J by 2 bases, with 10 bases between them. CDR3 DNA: TGTGCCTGGGCGGGGCCTCCCTACAATGAGCAGTTCTTC. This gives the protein CAWAGPPYNEQFF.

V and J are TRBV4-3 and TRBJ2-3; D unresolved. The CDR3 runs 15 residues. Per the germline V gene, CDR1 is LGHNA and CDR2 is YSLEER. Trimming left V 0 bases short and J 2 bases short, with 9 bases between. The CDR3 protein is CASSQDPGFTDTQYF. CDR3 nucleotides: TGCGCCAGCAGCCAAGACCCGGGTTTCACAGATACGCAGTATTTT.

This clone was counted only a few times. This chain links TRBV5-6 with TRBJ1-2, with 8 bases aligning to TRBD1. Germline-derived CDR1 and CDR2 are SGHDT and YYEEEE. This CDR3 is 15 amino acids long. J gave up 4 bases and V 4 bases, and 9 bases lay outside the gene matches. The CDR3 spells CASSTLRTGSYGYTF. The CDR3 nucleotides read TGTGCCAGCAGCACATTGAGGACAGGGAGCTATGGCTACACCTTC.

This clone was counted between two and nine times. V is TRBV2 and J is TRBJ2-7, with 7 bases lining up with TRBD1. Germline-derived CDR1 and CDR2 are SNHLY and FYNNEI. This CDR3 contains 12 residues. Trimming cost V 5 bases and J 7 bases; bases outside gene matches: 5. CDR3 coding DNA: TGTGCCAGCAGTAGACAGGACAGGGAGCAGTACTTC. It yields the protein CASSRQDREQYF.

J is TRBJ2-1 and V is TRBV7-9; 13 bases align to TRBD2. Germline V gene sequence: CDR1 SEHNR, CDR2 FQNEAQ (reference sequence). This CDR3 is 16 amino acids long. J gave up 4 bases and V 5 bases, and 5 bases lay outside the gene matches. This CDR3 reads CASSPGGLAGYNEQFF. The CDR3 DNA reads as TGTGCCAGCAGCCCCGGGGGACTAGCGGGATACAATGAGCAGTTCTTC.

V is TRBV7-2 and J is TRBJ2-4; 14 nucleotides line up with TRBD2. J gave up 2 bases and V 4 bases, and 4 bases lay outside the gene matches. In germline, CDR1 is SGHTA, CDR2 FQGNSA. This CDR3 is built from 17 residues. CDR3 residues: CASSSTSGGAPKNIQYF. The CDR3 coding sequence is TGTGCCAGCAGCTCGACTAGCGGGGGGGCCCCCAAAAACATTCAGTACTTC.

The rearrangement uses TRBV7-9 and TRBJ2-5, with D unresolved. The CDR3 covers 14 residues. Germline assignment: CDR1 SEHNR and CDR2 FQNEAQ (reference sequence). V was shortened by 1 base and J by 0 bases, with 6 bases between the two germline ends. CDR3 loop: CASSLGAHQETQYF. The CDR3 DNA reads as TGTGCCAGCAGCTTAGGGGCCCACCAAGAGACCCAGTACTTC.

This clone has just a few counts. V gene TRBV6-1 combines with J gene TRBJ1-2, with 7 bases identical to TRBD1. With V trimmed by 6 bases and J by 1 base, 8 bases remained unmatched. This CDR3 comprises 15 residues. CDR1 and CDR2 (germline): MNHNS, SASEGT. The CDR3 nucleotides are TGTGCCAGCAGAGCCGGACAGGCGCTTAACTATGGCTACACCTTC. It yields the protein CASRAGQALNYGYTF.

CDR3 protein: CSGGQNEKLFF. For the CDR3, the DNA is TGCAGCGGGGGGCAGAATGAAAAACTGTTTTTT. This chain uses TRBV29-1 with TRBJ1-4, with D possibly TRBD1 on 6 matching bases. The V gene's germline CDR1 is SQVTM and CDR2 ANQGSEA. Trimming removed 7 bases at V and 5 bases at J, with 8 bases between. The CDR3 runs 11 residues.

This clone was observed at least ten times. The CDR3: CASSLGDRQETQYF. The CDR3 nucleotides read TGCGCCAGCAGCTTGGGTGACAGGCAAGAGACCCAGTACTTC. The V call is TRBV5-1, the J call TRBJ2-5, with D tentatively TRBD1 (6 bases). CDR1 SGHRS and CDR2 YFSETQ come from the germline V gene. The CDR3 sequence is 14 residues long. The V gene lost 0 bases and the J gene lost 2 bases, with 8 bases spanning the gap.

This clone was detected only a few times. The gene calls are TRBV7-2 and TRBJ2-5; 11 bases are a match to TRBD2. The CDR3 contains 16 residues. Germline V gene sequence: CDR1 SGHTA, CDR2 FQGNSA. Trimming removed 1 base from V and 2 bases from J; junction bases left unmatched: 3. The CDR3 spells CASSLGVAGGQETQYF. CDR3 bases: TGTGCCAGCAGCTTAGGAGTAGCGGGGGGGCAAGAGACCCAGTACTTC.

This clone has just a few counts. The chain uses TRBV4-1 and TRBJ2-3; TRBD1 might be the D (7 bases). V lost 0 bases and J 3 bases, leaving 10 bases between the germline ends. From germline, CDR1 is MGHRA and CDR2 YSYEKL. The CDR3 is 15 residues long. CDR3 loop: CASSQETGRTDTQYF. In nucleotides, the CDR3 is TGCGCCAGCAGCCAAGAGACAGGGAGGACAGATACGCAGTATTTT.

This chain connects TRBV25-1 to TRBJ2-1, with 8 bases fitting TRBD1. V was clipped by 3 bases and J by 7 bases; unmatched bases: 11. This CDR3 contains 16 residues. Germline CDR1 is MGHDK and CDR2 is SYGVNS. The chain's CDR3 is CASSDRVRDRPNEQFF. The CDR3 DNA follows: TGTGCCAGCAGTGACCGAGTCCGGGACAGGCCAAATGAGCAGTTCTTC.

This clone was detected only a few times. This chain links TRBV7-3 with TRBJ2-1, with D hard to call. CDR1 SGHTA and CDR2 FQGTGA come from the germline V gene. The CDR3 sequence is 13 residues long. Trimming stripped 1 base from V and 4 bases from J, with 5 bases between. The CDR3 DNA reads TGTGCCAGCAGCTTAATCCATTACAATGAGCAGTTCTTC. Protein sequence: CASSLIHYNEQFF.

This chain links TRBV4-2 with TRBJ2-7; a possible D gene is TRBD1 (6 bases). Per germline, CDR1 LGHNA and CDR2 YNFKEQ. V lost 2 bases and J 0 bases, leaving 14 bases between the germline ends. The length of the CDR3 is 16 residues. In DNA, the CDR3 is TGTGCCAGCAGCCAACCCACGGGACAAAGCTCCTACGAGCAGTACTTC. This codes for CASSQPTGQSSYEQYF.

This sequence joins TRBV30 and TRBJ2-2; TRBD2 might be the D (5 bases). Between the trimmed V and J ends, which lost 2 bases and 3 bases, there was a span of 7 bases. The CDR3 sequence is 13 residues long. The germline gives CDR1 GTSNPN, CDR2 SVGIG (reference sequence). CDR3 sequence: CAWSLRDTGELFF. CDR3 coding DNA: TGTGCCTGGAGTTTGCGGGACACCGGGGAGCTGTTTTTT.